The text below deals with one T cell receptor beta chain. No cognate antigen has been identified for it. This record comes from a study of T cells expressing NK-cell markers (dated by TCRdb to the early 2020s). General notes on the study: TCR beta-chain repertoires were profiled in sorted CD3+CD56+NKG2C+, CD3+CD56+NKG2C- and CD3+CD56-NKG2C+ T-cell subsets from roughly eight donors. Among the eight sequenced donors, only one was HCMV-seronegative, while the other seven were HCMV-seropositive. All eight donors whose samples were sequenced were randomly selected healthy volunteers, three of them men and five women. Libraries were sequenced as 2 x 150 bp reads on Illumina HiSeq 2000/2500, MiSeq or NextSeq. Beyond this particular receptor, the publication reports: Those dominant clonotypes were again the most abundant among CD3+CD56-NKG2C+ cells in several donors, at about 28.3-65%. Whether the expanded NKG2C-expressing T cell clones were specific for HCMV antigens was left unclear. In several donors, the dominant CD3+CD56+NKG2C+ clonotypes ranked among the top 10 CD8+ clonotypes, making up about 1.0-7.0% of CD8+ T cells.

HCMV-specific IgG was detected in serum with a commercial ELISA kit to determine HCMV serostatus. Ficoll density gradient centrifugation was used to isolate peripheral blood mononuclear cells from blood. Sequencing relied on an Illumina HiSeq 2000. 5'RACE template switching, by which a universal primer site and unique molecular identifiers were added, was used to make TCR beta cDNA libraries. cDNA synthesis was primed from the TCR beta constant segment, followed by two successive PCR amplification steps. On the authors' methods: MIGEC handled demultiplexing of the reads and grouping by UMI, while MiTCR was used to assemble and quantify clonotypes. Only TCR cDNA sequences supported by at least two reads were kept to exclude erroneous sequences. Downstream repertoire analysis used the tcR package, and clonotypes were matched across fractions by CDR3 nucleotide sequence plus V segment. VDJmatch was used to annotate antigen specificity against VDJdb, with one amino acid substitution in CDR3 allowed. The reads were reprocessed in TCRdb, with one entry per CDR3 protein sequence and no accompanying DNA. These V and J calls are TCRdb output, not the study's own analysis. The sample table gives approximately 380,000 distinct CDR3 sequences. Roughly 5.4% of the sample is taken by the ten largest.

Including the terminal cysteine and phenylalanine, the CDR3 comprises 16 residues. The DNA is not on file. Specimen: blood T cells: a sorted CD56 or NKG2C T cell subset, CD4+ or CD8+ T cells, or bulk PBMC T cells (not recorded which). The rearrangement joined TRBV21-1 to TRBJ2-5; the TRBD1 assignment by TCRdb is unverifiable without DNA. TRBV21-1 is classified as a pseudogene. The source of this sequence is a man aged 18-75 years in good health. The CDR3 protein sequence reads: CASSKSIPGHQETQYF.